The 4 T cell receptor beta chains given below trace back to one sample, sequenced in a study of identical twins. TCRdb passed the 5' RACE reads through MiXCR, listing each CDR3 protein once. Of 350,000 to 500,000 distinct CDR3 sequences listed, under 20% are singletons. The material sequenced was naive T cells sorted from blood. These receptors all stem from a man aged 45-65 years in good health.

This chain links TRBV6-2 or TRBV6-3 with TRBJ2-1; no reliable D call. In germline, CDR1 is MNHEY, CDR2 SVGEGT. The V end lost 0 bases, the J end lost 6 bases, and 6 bases lay between the germline ends. CDR3 length: 13 residues. This chain's CDR3 is CASSYSRRNEQFF. The CDR3 nucleotides are TGTGCCAGCAGTTACTCGAGACGCAATGAGCAGTTCTTC.

There are many counts of this clonotype. Germline is not matched at one junction end, which may reflect a read error. This chain uses TRBV10-3 with TRBJ2-7, with 7 bases identical to TRBD2. This CDR3 spans 15 amino acids. Germline-derived CDR1 and CDR2 are ENHRY and SYGVKD. DNA for the CDR3: TGTGCCACCAGTCAATATCCGGGAGGACCCTACGAGCAGTACTTC. It is translated as CATSQYPGGPYEQYF.

Ten or more counts support this clonotype. The V call is TRBV4-1, the J call TRBJ2-6; no reliable D call. The germline CDR1 and CDR2 sequences are MGHRA and YSYEKL. The CDR3 loop spans 15 amino acids. Trimming shortened V by 6 bases and J by 0 bases, and 9 bases separated the two germline ends. CDR3 amino acids: CASSDWSSGANVLTF. As DNA, the CDR3 is TGCGCCAGCAGTGACTGGTCCTCTGGGGCCAACGTCCTGACTTTC.

This clonotype was found many times. The chain employs TRBV28 and TRBJ2-7; weak D call: TRBD2 (5 bases). The germline V gene encodes CDR1 MDHEN and CDR2 SYDVKM. This CDR3 is 14 amino acids long. Trimming removed 5 bases from V and 1 base from J, with 12 bases in between. The CDR3 here is CASSPDPGSYEQYF. Written as DNA, the CDR3 is TGTGCCAGCAGTCCAGATCCGGGGTCCTACGAGCAGTACTTC.